The rows below give T cell receptor beta chains drawn from one sample of a study of graft-versus-host responses after intestinal transplantation. This table comes from immunoSEQ multiplex PCR, and its TCRdb copy is limited to in-frame clones, with some not included. The top ten hold over 0.15% of the sample, which has approximately 120,000 clones, just over 90% seen once. Antigens of these TCRs are unknown. This sample comprised unstimulated CD4+ T cells sorted from spleen or lymph node cells, obtained before intestinal transplant. The receptor source for this set is a human donor who received an intestinal transplant. Each CDR3 is given with its conserved first and last residue. The order of the fields is J gene, V gene, D gene, clone size, CDR3 protein, CDR3 DNA. The D gene is left open where the match is weak. Clone size is given for some rows only: seen once, a few or many times, or a class if the clone is expanded.

j_gene: TRBJ1-6; v_gene: TRBV6-1; d_gene: -; abundance: -; CDR3aa: CASREQGPLSSYNSPLHF; CDR3nt: TGTGCCAGCAGAGAACAGGGTCCACTGAGCTCCTATAATTCACCCCTCCACTTT
j_gene: TRBJ2-7; v_gene: TRBV7-8; d_gene: TRBD1; abundance: -; CDR3aa: CASSLKRDRAYEQYF; CDR3nt: TGTGCCAGCAGCCTCAAGAGGGACAGAGCCTACGAGCAGTACTTC
j_gene: TRBJ2-6; v_gene: TRBV7-9; d_gene: -; abundance: -; CDR3aa: CASSSSGANVLTF; CDR3nt: TGTGCCAGCAGCTCCTCTGGGGCCAACGTCCTGACTTTC
j_gene: TRBJ2-7; v_gene: TRBV10-3; d_gene: -; abundance: -; CDR3aa: CAISGSNYEQYF; CDR3nt: TGTGCCATCAGTGGCTCTAACTACGAGCAGTACTTC
j_gene: TRBJ2-7; v_gene: TRBV5-1; d_gene: TRBD1; abundance: -; CDR3aa: CASSPGGTGGSYEQYF; CDR3nt: TGCGCCAGCAGCCCCGGGGGGACAGGGGGTTCCTACGAGCAGTACTTC
j_gene: TRBJ2-1; v_gene: TRBV4-2; d_gene: TRBD2; abundance: once; CDR3aa: CASSLTTSGLYNEQFF; CDR3nt: TGTGCCAGCAGCCTTACTACTAGCGGTCTCTACAATGAGCAGTTCTTC
j_gene: TRBJ1-5; v_gene: TRBV6-5; d_gene: -; abundance: -; CDR3aa: CASSYSGSAGPQHF; CDR3nt: TGTGCCAGCAGTTACTCAGGTTCTGCTGGGCCCCAGCATTTT
j_gene: TRBJ2-7; v_gene: TRBV4-1; d_gene: TRBD2; abundance: -; CDR3aa: CASSQDSNSGGRREQYF; CDR3nt: TGCGCCAGCAGCCAAGATTCAAACTCGGGGGGGCGTCGGGAGCAGTACTTC
j_gene: TRBJ2-2; v_gene: TRBV7-2; d_gene: -; abundance: -; CDR3aa: CASSLIGELFF; CDR3nt: TGTGCCAGCAGCTTAATCGGGGAGCTGTTTTTT
j_gene: TRBJ1-1; v_gene: TRBV6-1; d_gene: -; abundance: -; CDR3aa: CASSESENTEAFF; CDR3nt: TGTGCCAGCAGTGAATCCGAGAACACTGAAGCTTTCTTT
j_gene: TRBJ2-2; v_gene: TRBV11-3; d_gene: TRBD2; abundance: -; CDR3aa: CASSGLVGAGGTGELFF; CDR3nt: TGTGCCAGCAGCGGCCTAGTGGGCGCGGGGGGCACCGGGGAGCTGTTTTTT
j_gene: TRBJ1-1; v_gene: TRBV21-1; d_gene: -; abundance: -; CDR3aa: CASSPATSSVGQGASNTEAFF; CDR3nt: -
j_gene: TRBJ2-1; v_gene: TRBV10-1; d_gene: -; abundance: -; CDR3aa: CASSEGIYNEQFF; CDR3nt: TGCGCCAGCAGTGAGGGGATATACAATGAGCAGTTCTTC
j_gene: TRBJ2-6; v_gene: TRBV7-2; d_gene: -; abundance: -; CDR3aa: CASSAPLSGANVLTF; CDR3nt: TGTGCCAGCAGCGCCCCCCTCTCTGGGGCCAACGTCCTGACTTTC
j_gene: TRBJ2-7; v_gene: TRBV5-1; d_gene: TRBD1; abundance: -; CDR3aa: CASSRGDRSPEQYF; CDR3nt: TGCGCCAGCAGCCGCGGGGACAGGTCTCCCGAGCAGTACTTC
j_gene: TRBJ1-3; v_gene: TRBV18; d_gene: -; abundance: -; CDR3aa: CASSPISGNTIYF; CDR3nt: TGTGCCAGCTCACCAATCTCTGGAAACACCATATATTTT
j_gene: TRBJ1-2; v_gene: TRBV5-6; d_gene: TRBD1; abundance: -; CDR3aa: CASSRTGVYGYTF; CDR3nt: TGTGCCAGCAGCCGGACAGGGGTCTATGGCTACACCTTC
j_gene: TRBJ1-1; v_gene: TRBV6-1; d_gene: TRBD1; abundance: -; CDR3aa: CASTRQGAIEAFF; CDR3nt: TGTGCCAGCACCCGACAGGGGGCGATTGAAGCTTTCTTT
j_gene: TRBJ2-2; v_gene: TRBV9; d_gene: -; abundance: -; CDR3aa: CASSVGVVNTGELFF; CDR3nt: TGTGCCAGCAGCGTTGGAGTGGTGAACACCGGGGAGCTGTTTTTT
j_gene: TRBJ1-3; v_gene: TRBV11-3; d_gene: -; abundance: -; CDR3aa: CASSLDGPAGNTIYF; CDR3nt: TGTGCCAGCAGCTTAGACGGCCCGGCTGGAAACACCATATATTTT
j_gene: TRBJ1-2; v_gene: TRBV19; d_gene: -; abundance: once; CDR3aa: CASSRDASNYGYTF; CDR3nt: TGTGCCAGTAGTAGGGACGCTTCCAACTATGGCTACACCTTC
j_gene: TRBJ1-2; v_gene: TRBV5-4; d_gene: TRBD1; abundance: -; CDR3aa: CASSPRAGQGRDGYTF; CDR3nt: TGTGCCAGCAGCCCCAGAGCGGGACAGGGAAGAGATGGCTACACCTTC
j_gene: TRBJ1-1; v_gene: TRBV11-1; d_gene: TRBD1; abundance: -; CDR3aa: CASSSIPGGQGWTEAFF; CDR3nt: TGTGCCAGCAGCTCAATCCCGGGGGGACAGGGATGGACTGAAGCTTTCTTT
j_gene: TRBJ2-3; v_gene: TRBV15; d_gene: -; abundance: -; CDR3aa: CATSRGNTDTQYF; CDR3nt: TGTGCCACCAGCAGAGGGAACACAGATACGCAGTATTTT
j_gene: TRBJ2-7; v_gene: TRBV13; d_gene: -; abundance: -; CDR3aa: CASSFHHEQYF; CDR3nt: TGTGCCAGCAGCTTTCACCACGAGCAGTACTTC
j_gene: TRBJ2-5; v_gene: TRBV14; d_gene: TRBD2; abundance: -; CDR3aa: CASSEARGGTQYF; CDR3nt: TGTGCCAGCAGCGAGGCGCGGGGGGGGACCCAGTACTTC
j_gene: TRBJ1-2; v_gene: TRBV6-1; d_gene: -; abundance: -; CDR3aa: CASSEMGDLYGYTF; CDR3nt: TGTGCCAGCAGTGAAATGGGGGATCTTTATGGCTACACCTTC
j_gene: TRBJ1-1; v_gene: TRBV11-2; d_gene: -; abundance: -; CDR3aa: CASSFTGNTEAFF; CDR3nt: TGTGCCAGCAGCTTTACCGGGAACACTGAAGCTTTCTTT
j_gene: TRBJ2-2; v_gene: TRBV21-1; d_gene: -; abundance: -; CDR3aa: CASSGGPPNTGELFF; CDR3nt: TGTGCCAGCAGCGGGGGTCCTCCCAACACCGGGGAGCTGTTTTTT
j_gene: TRBJ2-3; v_gene: TRBV9; d_gene: -; abundance: -; CDR3aa: CASSVGWTSTDTQYF; CDR3nt: TGTGCCAGCAGCGTAGGCTGGACTAGCACAGATACGCAGTATTTT
j_gene: TRBJ2-5; v_gene: TRBV18; d_gene: TRBD2; abundance: -; CDR3aa: CASSGGDRETQYF; CDR3nt: TGTGCCAGCTCGGGAGGGGATCGTGAGACCCAGTACTTC
j_gene: TRBJ2-7; v_gene: TRBV10-3; d_gene: -; abundance: -; CDR3aa: CAIGSWGVDYEQYF; CDR3nt: TGTGCCATCGGTTCGTGGGGTGTTGACTACGAGCAGTACTTC
j_gene: TRBJ2-2; v_gene: TRBV5-1; d_gene: -; abundance: -; CDR3aa: CASSLDRMTGELFF; CDR3nt: TGCGCCAGCAGCTTGGACAGAATGACCGGGGAGCTGTTTTTT
j_gene: TRBJ1-1; v_gene: TRBV5-1; d_gene: -; abundance: -; CDR3aa: CASSKRTANTEAFF; CDR3nt: TGCGCCAGCAGCAAACGGACAGCGAACACTGAAGCTTTCTTT
j_gene: TRBJ2-7; v_gene: TRBV6-1; d_gene: -; abundance: once; CDR3aa: CASSRTSGPYEQYF; CDR3nt: TGTGCCAGCAGTCGGACCAGCGGCCCCTACGAGCAGTACTTC
j_gene: TRBJ1-1; v_gene: TRBV6-1; d_gene: TRBD1; abundance: -; CDR3aa: CASSLQGGTEAFF; CDR3nt: TGTGCCAGCAGCCTACAGGGGGGCACTGAAGCTTTCTTT